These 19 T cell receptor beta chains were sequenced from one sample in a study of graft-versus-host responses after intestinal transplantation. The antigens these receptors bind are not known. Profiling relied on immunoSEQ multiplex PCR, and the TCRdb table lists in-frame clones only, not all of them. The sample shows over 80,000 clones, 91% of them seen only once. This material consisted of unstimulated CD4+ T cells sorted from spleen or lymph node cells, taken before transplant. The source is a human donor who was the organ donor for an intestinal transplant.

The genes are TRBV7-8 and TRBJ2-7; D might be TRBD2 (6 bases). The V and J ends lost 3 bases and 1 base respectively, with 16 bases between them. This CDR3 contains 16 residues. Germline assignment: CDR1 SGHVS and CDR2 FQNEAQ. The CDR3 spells CASSFGRELRSYEQYF. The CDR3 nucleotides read TGTGCCAGCAGCTTCGGCCGGGAGTTAAGATCCTACGAGCAGTACTTC. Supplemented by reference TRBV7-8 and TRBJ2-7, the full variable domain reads GAGVSQSPRYKVAKRGQDVALRCDPISGHVSLFWYQQALGQGPEFLTYFQNEAQLDKSGLPSDRFFAERPEGSVSTLKIQRTQQEDSAVYLCASSFGRELRSYEQYFGPGTRLTVT.

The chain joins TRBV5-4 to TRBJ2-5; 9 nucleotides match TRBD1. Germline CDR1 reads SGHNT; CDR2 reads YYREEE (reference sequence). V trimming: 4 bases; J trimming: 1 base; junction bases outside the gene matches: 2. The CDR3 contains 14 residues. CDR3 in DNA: TGTGCCAGCAGCACAGGGGGCCTCCAAGAGACCCAGTACTTC. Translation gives CASSTGGLQETQYF.

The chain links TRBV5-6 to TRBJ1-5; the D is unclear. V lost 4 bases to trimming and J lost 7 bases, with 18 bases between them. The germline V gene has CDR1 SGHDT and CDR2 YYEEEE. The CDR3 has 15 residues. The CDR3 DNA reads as TGTGCCAGCAGCGAGACTCGAGCACCACACCAGCCCCAGCATTTT. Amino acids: CASSETRAPHQPQHF.

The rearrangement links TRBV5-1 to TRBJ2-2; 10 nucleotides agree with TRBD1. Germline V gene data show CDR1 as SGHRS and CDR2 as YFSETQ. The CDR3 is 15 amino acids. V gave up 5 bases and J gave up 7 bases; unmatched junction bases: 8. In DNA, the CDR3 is TGCGCCAGCAGACGCGACAGGGGGCAAGTCGGGGAGCTGTTTTTT. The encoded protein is CASRRDRGQVGELFF.

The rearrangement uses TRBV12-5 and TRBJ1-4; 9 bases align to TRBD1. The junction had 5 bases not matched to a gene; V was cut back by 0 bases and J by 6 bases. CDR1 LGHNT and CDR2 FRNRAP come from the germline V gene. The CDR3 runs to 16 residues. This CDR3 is CASGLVHGTGYEKLFF. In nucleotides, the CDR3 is TGTGCTAGTGGTTTGGTACACGGGACAGGGTATGAAAAACTGTTTTTT.

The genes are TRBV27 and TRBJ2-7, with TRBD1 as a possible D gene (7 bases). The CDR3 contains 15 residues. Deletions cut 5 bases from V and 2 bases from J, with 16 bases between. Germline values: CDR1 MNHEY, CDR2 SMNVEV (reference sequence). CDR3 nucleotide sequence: TGTGCCAGCAGTCTGGCGGGACAGCCAACCTACGAGCAGTACTTC. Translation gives CASSLAGQPTYEQYF.

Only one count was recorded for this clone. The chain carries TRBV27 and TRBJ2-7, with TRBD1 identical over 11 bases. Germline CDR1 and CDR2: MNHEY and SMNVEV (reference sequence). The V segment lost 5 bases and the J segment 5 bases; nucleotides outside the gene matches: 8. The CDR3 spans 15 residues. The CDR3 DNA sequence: TGTGCCAGCAGTAATGTCGGACAGGGGGCCGACGAGCAGTACTTC. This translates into CASSNVGQGADEQYF.

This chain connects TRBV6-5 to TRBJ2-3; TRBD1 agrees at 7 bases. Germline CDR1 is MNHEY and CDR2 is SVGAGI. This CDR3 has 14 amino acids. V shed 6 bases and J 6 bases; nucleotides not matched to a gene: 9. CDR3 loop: CASRLTGFRDTQYF. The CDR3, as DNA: TGTGCCAGCAGATTGACAGGGTTCAGGGATACGCAGTATTTT.

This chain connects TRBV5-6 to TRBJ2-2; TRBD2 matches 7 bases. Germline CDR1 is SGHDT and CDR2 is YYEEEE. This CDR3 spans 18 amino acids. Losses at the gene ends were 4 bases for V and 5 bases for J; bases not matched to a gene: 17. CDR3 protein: CASSPYPRGSPTTGELFF. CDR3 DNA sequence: TGTGCCAGCAGCCCCTATCCGCGGGGGTCCCCCACAACCGGGGAGCTGTTTTTT. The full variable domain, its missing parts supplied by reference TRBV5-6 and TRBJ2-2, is DAGVTQSPTHLIKTRGQQVTLRCSPKSGHDTVSWYQQALGQGPQFIFQYYEEEERQRGNFPDRFSGHQFPNYSSELNVNALLLGDSALYLCASSPYPRGSPTTGELFFGEGSRLTVL.

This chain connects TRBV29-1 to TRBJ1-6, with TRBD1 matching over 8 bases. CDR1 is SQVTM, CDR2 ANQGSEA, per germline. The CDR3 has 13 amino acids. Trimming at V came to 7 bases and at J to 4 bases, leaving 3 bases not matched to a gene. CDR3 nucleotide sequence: TGCAGCGCTGGGACAGGATATAATTCACCCCTCCACTTT. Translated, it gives CSAGTGYNSPLHF.

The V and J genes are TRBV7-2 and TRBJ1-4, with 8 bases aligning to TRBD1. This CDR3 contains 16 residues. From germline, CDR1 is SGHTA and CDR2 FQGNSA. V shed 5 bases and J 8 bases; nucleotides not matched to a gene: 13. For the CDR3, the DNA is TGTGCCAGCAGCGCCGGGACCAGGGGGCGCGGCGAAAAACTGTTTTTT. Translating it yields CASSAGTRGRGEKLFF.

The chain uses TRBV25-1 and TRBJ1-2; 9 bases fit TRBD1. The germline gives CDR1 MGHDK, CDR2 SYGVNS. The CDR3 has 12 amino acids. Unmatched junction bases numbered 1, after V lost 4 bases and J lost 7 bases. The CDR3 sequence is CASSVGQGGYTF. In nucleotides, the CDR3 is TGTGCCAGCAGTGTGGGACAGGGTGGCTACACCTTC.

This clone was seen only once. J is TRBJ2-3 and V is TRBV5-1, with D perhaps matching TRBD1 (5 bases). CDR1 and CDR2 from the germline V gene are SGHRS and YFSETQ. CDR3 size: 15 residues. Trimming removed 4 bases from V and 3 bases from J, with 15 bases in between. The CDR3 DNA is TGCGCCAGCAGCACGACGACAGTGGGGACAGATACGCAGTATTTT. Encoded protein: CASSTTTVGTDTQYF.

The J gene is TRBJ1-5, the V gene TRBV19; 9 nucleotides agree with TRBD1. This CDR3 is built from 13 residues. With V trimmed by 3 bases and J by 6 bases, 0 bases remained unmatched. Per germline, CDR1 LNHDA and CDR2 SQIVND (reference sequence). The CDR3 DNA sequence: TGTGCCAGTAGTATGACAGGGGGTCAGCCCCAGCATTTT. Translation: CASSMTGGQPQHF.

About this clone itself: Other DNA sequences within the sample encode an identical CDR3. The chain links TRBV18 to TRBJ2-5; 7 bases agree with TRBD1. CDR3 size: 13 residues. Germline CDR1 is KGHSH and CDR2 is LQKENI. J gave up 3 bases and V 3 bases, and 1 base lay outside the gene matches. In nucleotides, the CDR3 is TGTGCCAGCTCACCGACAGGGAAAGAGACCCAGTACTTC. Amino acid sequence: CASSPTGKETQYF.

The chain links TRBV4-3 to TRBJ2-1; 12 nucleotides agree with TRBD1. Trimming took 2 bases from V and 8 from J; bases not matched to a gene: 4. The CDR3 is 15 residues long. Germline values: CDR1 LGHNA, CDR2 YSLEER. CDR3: CASSQRGQGAYEQFF. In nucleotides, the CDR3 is TGCGCCAGCAGCCAACGGGGACAGGGGGCCTATGAGCAGTTCTTC.

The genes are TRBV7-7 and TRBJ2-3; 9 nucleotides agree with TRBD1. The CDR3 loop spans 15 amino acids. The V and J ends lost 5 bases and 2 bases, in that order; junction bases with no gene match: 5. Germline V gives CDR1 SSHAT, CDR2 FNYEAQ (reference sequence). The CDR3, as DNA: TGTGCCAGCAGCCCACAGGGGGCGTTCACAGATACGCAGTATTTT. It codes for CASSPQGAFTDTQYF.

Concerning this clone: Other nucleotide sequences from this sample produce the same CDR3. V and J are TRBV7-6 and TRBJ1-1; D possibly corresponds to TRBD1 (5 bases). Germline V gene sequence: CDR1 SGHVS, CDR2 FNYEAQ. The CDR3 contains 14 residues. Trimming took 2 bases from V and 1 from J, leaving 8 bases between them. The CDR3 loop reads CASSLTQGNTEAFF. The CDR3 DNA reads TGTGCCAGCAGCTTAACCCAGGGGAACACTGAAGCTTTCTTT.

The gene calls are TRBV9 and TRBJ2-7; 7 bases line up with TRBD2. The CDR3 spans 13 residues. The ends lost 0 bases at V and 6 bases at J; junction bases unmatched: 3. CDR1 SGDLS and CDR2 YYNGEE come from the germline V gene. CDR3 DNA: TGTGCCAGCAGCGTAGCTTGGGGGGGCGAGCAGTACTTC. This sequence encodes CASSVAWGGEQYF.